Below, 28 T cell receptor beta chains from the same sample are listed, as sequenced in a study of T cell responses to AZD1222 COVID-19 vaccine. The table came from immunoSEQ multiplex PCR; TCRdb's copy has only in-frame clones and leaves some out. This table holds 150,000 or so clones, about nine tenths found once. The input for sequencing was peripheral blood, taken on day 0 of AZD1222 vaccination. The receptors were sampled from an adult in good health.

J is TRBJ2-5 and V is TRBV7-3; 9 nucleotides match TRBD1. CDR1 is SGHTA, CDR2 FQGTGA, per germline. V gave up 3 bases and J gave up 2 bases; unmatched junction bases: 4. This CDR3 comprises 15 residues. CDR3 sequence: CASSLDRGPQETQYF. The CDR3 bases are TGTGCCAGCAGCTTGGACAGGGGACCTCAAGAGACCCAGTACTTC.

The chain recombines TRBV6-5 with TRBJ2-1; D remains ambiguous. The CDR3 is made up of 15 amino acids. V dropped 7 bases and J dropped 0 bases, with 13 bases sitting between them. Germline CDR1 is MNHEY and CDR2 is SVGAGI. The CDR3 DNA sequence: TGTGCCAGCAATGCCCAATTTAGCTCCTACAATGAGCAGTTCTTC. Its protein is CASNAQFSSYNEQFF.

The V call is TRBV15, the J call TRBJ1-2, with TRBD1 identical over 7 bases. Unmatched junction bases numbered 11, after V lost 0 bases and J lost 7 bases. The CDR3 has 16 amino acids. Germline CDR1 is LNHNV and CDR2 is YYDKDF (reference sequence). The CDR3 DNA follows: TGTGCCACCAGCAGAGAGGGGGACAGCTTCCTCCCTGGCTACACCTTC. Translation gives CATSREGDSFLPGYTF.

The count of this clone is one. The chain is built from TRBV6-5 and TRBJ1-4; 9 bases are shared with TRBD1. This CDR3 spans 12 amino acids. Looked up from germline, CDR1 is MNHEY and CDR2 is SVGAGI. The V segment lost 10 bases and the J segment 4 bases; nucleotides outside the gene matches: 1. The CDR3, as DNA: TGTGCCACGGGACAGGGTAATGAAAAACTGTTTTTT. This encodes CATGQGNEKLFF.

The gene calls are TRBV6-5 and TRBJ2-2, with TRBD1 identical over 10 bases. The CDR3 sequence is 15 residues long. The germline V gene encodes CDR1 MNHEY and CDR2 SVGAGI. The ends lost 6 bases at V and 2 bases at J; junction bases unmatched: 3. The CDR3 here is CASSRQGANTGELFF. The CDR3 DNA follows: TGTGCCAGCAGCAGACAGGGGGCAAACACCGGGGAGCTGTTTTTT.

The V call is TRBV14, the J call TRBJ1-2, with 7 bases aligning to TRBD1. Germline assignment: CDR1 SGHDN and CDR2 FVKESK. J gave up 6 bases and V 1 base, and 5 bases lay outside the gene matches. The CDR3 contains 14 residues. CDR3 DNA: TGTGCCAGCAGCCAAGGGACAGGACGTAATGGCTACACCTTC. It is translated as CASSQGTGRNGYTF.

This clone has a handful of counts. The J gene is TRBJ2-7, the V gene TRBV7-8; D perhaps matches TRBD2 (5 bases). Germline loops: CDR1 SGHVS, CDR2 FQNEAQ. V lost 4 bases and J lost 2, with 15 bases in between. CDR3 size: 15 residues. As DNA, the CDR3 is TGTGCCAGCAGCTCCATCCCGGACTGGACCTACGAGCAGTACTTC. The encoded protein is CASSSIPDWTYEQYF.

This rearrangement joins TRBV28 to TRBJ2-7; 10 bases are a match to TRBD1. The CDR3 consists of 15 residues. Germline CDR1 and CDR2: MDHEN and SYDVKM. V shed 5 bases and J 0 bases; nucleotides not matched to a gene: 4. In nucleotides, the CDR3 is TGTGCCAGCAGTACGACAGGGGGCCACTCCTACGAGCAGTACTTC. Translating it yields CASSTTGGHSYEQYF.

In nucleotides, the CDR3 is TGTGCCAGCAGCTTGGTCAGCGGCTATGGCTACACCTTC. Its translation is CASSLVSGYGYTF. The chain combines TRBV5-5 with TRBJ1-2; D remains ambiguous. Germline V gives CDR1 SGHKS, CDR2 YYEKEE (reference sequence). Trimming removed 0 bases at V and 4 bases at J, with 7 bases between. The CDR3 is 13 amino acids.

This chain links TRBV4-3 with TRBJ1-1; tentative D call: TRBD1 (5 bases). This CDR3 has 14 residues. Trimming removed 3 bases at V and 3 bases at J, with 11 bases between. The germline CDR1 and CDR2 sequences are LGHNA and YSLEER. The DNA for the CDR3 is TGCGCCAGCAGCCAGGGTTGGGGGGACACTGAAGCTTTCTTT. It translates to CASSQGWGDTEAFF.

The chain joins TRBV6-2 or TRBV6-3 to TRBJ2-7; TRBD2 is a possible D gene (5 bases). Trimming took off 0 bases at V and 4 bases at J, with 22 bases between the two ends. Germline lookup yields CDR1 MNHEY and CDR2 SVGEGT. CDR3 length: 18 amino acids. The CDR3 nucleotides read TGTGCCAGCAGTTACTCGATGCCCCGGACTTCAAGAGGATACGAGCAGTACTTC. It translates to CASSYSMPRTSRGYEQYF.

The chain links TRBV2 to TRBJ1-1; weak D call: TRBD1 (5 bases). Trimming removed 5 bases at V and 1 base at J, with 29 bases between. CDR1 and CDR2 (germline): SNHLY, FYNNEI. There are 20 residues in the CDR3. CDR3 in DNA: TGTGCCAGCAGTCTATCGGCCAGGGATACTGAACTTGAAAAGAACACTGAAGCTTTCTTT. It codes for CASSLSARDTELEKNTEAFF.

The chain joins TRBV27 to TRBJ1-4, with 9 bases matching TRBD1. J gave up 7 bases and V 0 bases, and 12 bases lay outside the gene matches. The CDR3 is 18 amino acids. Germline CDR1 and CDR2: MNHEY and SMNVEV (reference sequence). This chain's CDR3 is CASSLSRTGAVRGEKLFF. DNA for the CDR3: TGTGCCAGCAGTTTATCCCGGACAGGGGCGGTACGGGGTGAAAAACTGTTTTTT.

The chain carries TRBV6-4 and TRBJ1-2, with 7 bases lining up with TRBD1. CDR1 is MRHNA and CDR2 is SNTAGT in the germline V gene. V was clipped by 6 bases and J by 8 bases; unmatched bases: 9. The CDR3 spans 13 residues. The CDR3 coding sequence is TGTGCCAGCAGCGAAACAGGGGCAGGAGGCTACACCTTC. This encodes CASSETGAGGYTF.

As regards this clone: Other DNA sequences in the sample encode the same CDR3. This chain uses TRBV7-2 with TRBJ2-7, with TRBD1 identical over 7 bases. This CDR3 has 13 amino acids. V gave up 1 base and J gave up 5 bases; unmatched junction bases: 2. CDR1 and CDR2 (germline): SGHTA, FQGNSA. CDR3 in amino acids: CASSLGQGDEQYF. DNA for the CDR3: TGTGCCAGCAGCTTAGGACAGGGAGACGAGCAGTACTTC. Full variable domain (outside the CDR3, taken from reference TRBV7-2 and TRBJ2-7): GAGVSQSPSNKVTEKGKDVELRCDPISGHTALYWYRQSLGQGLEFLIYFQGNSAPDKSGLPSDRFSAERTGGSVSTLTIQRTQQEDSAVYLCASSLGQGDEQYFGPGTRLTVT.

This clone has just one count. V is TRBV6-6 and J is TRBJ1-1; TRBD1 might be the D (5 bases). V gave up 0 bases and J gave up 4 bases, with 6 bases separating them. Germline lookup yields CDR1 MNHNY and CDR2 SVGAGI (reference sequence). The CDR3 is 13 amino acids. DNA for the CDR3: TGTGCCAGCAGTTACTCAGGGACCACTGAAGCTTTCTTT. It encodes CASSYSGTTEAFF.

This sequence joins TRBV11-3 and TRBJ1-5; tentative D call: TRBD1 (6 bases). V lost 0 bases and J lost 7, with 13 bases in between. CDR1 SGHNT and CDR2 YENEEA come from the germline V gene. The CDR3 has 15 amino acids. CDR3 region: CASSLDGGQGQPQHF. CDR3 DNA sequence: TGTGCCAGCAGCTTAGATGGGGGCCAGGGGCAGCCCCAGCATTTT.

The V call is TRBV6-7, the J call TRBJ1-2, with D possibly TRBD1 on 5 matching bases. TRBV6-7 is labeled an ORF, and its function is uncertain. V gave up 2 bases and J gave up 8 bases, with 9 bases separating them. The CDR3 totals 12 residues. The CDR3 bases are TGTGCCAGCAGTTACAGGAGGGGAGGCTACACCTTC. Translated: CASSYRRGGYTF.

This clone was detected once. The gene calls are TRBV2 and TRBJ1-3; D gene unclear. The CDR3 extends over 13 amino acids. CDR1 SNHLY and CDR2 FYNNEI come from the germline V gene. The ends were cut back, 6 bases at V and 4 bases at J, with 10 bases in the middle. DNA of the CDR3: TGTGCCAGCAGCGGGGAATGGGGAAACACCATATATTTT. It encodes CASSGEWGNTIYF.

The chain uses TRBV18 and TRBJ1-2; D gene uncertain. This CDR3 contains 15 residues. The V end lost 2 bases, the J end lost 4 bases, and 14 bases lay between the germline ends. Looked up from germline, CDR1 is KGHSH and CDR2 is LQKENI. The CDR3 DNA is TGTGCCAGCTCACCAGAGGCTCTTACTGGCTATGGCTACACCTTC. It codes for CASSPEALTGYGYTF.

The chain employs TRBV14 and TRBJ1-2; 7 nucleotides agree with TRBD1. Trimming took 2 bases from V and 4 from J; bases not matched to a gene: 4. In germline, CDR1 is SGHDN, CDR2 FVKESK. The CDR3 spans 14 residues. DNA of the CDR3: TGTGCCAGCAGCCAACCGACAGGGAGCTATGGCTACACCTTC. Residues: CASSQPTGSYGYTF.

J is TRBJ2-7 and V is TRBV7-2; D may be TRBD1 (5 bases). The CDR3 is made up of 16 amino acids. Between the trimmed V and J ends, which lost 3 bases and 5 bases, there was a span of 20 bases. Looked up from germline, CDR1 is SGHTA and CDR2 is FQGNSA. The CDR3: CASSFRERAGPNEQYF. The CDR3 DNA is TGTGCCAGCAGCTTCAGAGAGAGAGCAGGGCCTAACGAGCAGTACTTC.

This chain links TRBV4-1 with TRBJ1-3, with D possibly TRBD1 on 6 matching bases. Germline CDR1 is MGHRA and CDR2 is YSYEKL. This CDR3 spans 16 amino acids. The V end was cut by 4 bases, the J end by 0 bases, with 13 bases between. The chain's CDR3 is CASSRNTGNSGNTIYF. Here the CDR3 DNA reads TGCGCCAGCAGCCGAAACACAGGGAACTCTGGAAACACCATATATTTT.

V usage is TRBV16 and J usage is TRBJ1-4; D unresolved. Trimming removed 1 base from V and 6 bases from J, with 6 bases in between. Germline-derived CDR1 and CDR2 are KGHSY and FQNENV. CDR3 length: 13 amino acids. CDR3 loop: CASSQFQDEKLFF. The CDR3 DNA sequence: TGTGCCAGCAGCCAATTCCAGGATGAAAAACTGTTTTTT.

This rearrangement joins TRBV11-1 to TRBJ2-5, with TRBD1 as a possible D gene (6 bases). V dropped 5 bases and J dropped 5 bases, with 18 bases sitting between them. CDR3 length equals 15 residues. In germline, CDR1 is SGHAT, CDR2 FQDESV (reference sequence). The CDR3 here is CASSRLDRPPETQYF. The CDR3, as DNA: TGTGCCAGCAGCCGATTGGACAGACCCCCGGAGACCCAGTACTTC.

The V and J genes are TRBV19 and TRBJ1-2; TRBD1 might be the D (6 bases). The CDR3 contains 13 residues. V was pared by 8 bases and J by 8 bases, with 18 bases between. Per germline, CDR1 LNHDA and CDR2 SQIVND (reference sequence). The CDR3 DNA sequence: TGTGCCAGTGACTCCCGGGGGGCCAGGGGCTACACCTTC. Translation gives CASDSRGARGYTF.

V gene TRBV4-2 combines with J gene TRBJ2-7; no firm D call. The V gene lost 1 base and the J gene lost 2 bases, with 12 bases spanning the gap. Germline V gene sequence: CDR1 LGHNA, CDR2 YNFKEQ. CDR3 length: 15 amino acids. The CDR3 here is CASSQASTGAYEQYF. Written as DNA, the CDR3 is TGTGCCAGCAGCCAAGCGTCCACTGGGGCCTACGAGCAGTACTTC.

The chain has TRBV5-6 and TRBJ1-2, with D hard to call. The CDR3 is made up of 14 amino acids. V lost 0 bases, J lost 11 bases, and 17 bases lay in between. CDR1 SGHDT and CDR2 YYEEEE come from the germline V gene. The CDR3 nucleotides read TGTGCCAGCAGCTTGGAGGAGTTAGGCCGCATTTACACCTTC. Encoded protein: CASSLEELGRIYTF.